A single sample is the source of the 3 T cell receptor beta chains below, sequenced in a study of vaccination effects on CD4 cells after COVID-19 (dated by TCRdb to between 2020 and 2023). Library prep was done by the immunoSEQ multiplex PCR assay. This immuneACCESS table, as held by TCRdb, lists in-frame sequences with V and J called but not all clones. Of the missing ones, under half trace to an unresolved V gene in checked studies; the others have no known cause. Recorded for this sample are about 68,000 clones; 75% to 85% of them occurred a single time. The top ten clonotypes cover more than 10% of the sample. No antigens are known for them. The ViraFEST assay stimulated PBMC with viral peptide pools and then used TCR sequencing to identify antigen-specific CD4+ T cell clonotypes by expansion. After around eleven days of culture, CD4+ T cells were isolated with the EasySep CD4+ T cell isolation kit. Negative nucleocapsid antibody results before and after vaccination confirmed that the healthy vaccine recipients had no prior SARS-CoV-2 infection.

This sample comprised CD4+ T cells from PBMCs cultured with SARS-CoV-2 spike peptides, obtained before COVID-19 vaccination. This sample's cell subset or site label indicates: SARS-CoV-2 spike overlapping peptide pool stimulation. Receptors were obtained from a human donor who received a COVID-19 vaccine.

This rearrangement joins TRBV30 to TRBJ1-4, with a weak D call TRBD1 (5 bases). Germline V gene data show CDR1 as GTSNPN and CDR2 as SVGIG (reference sequence). There are 13 residues in the CDR3. V was trimmed by 8 bases and J by 1 base, leaving 11 bases between them. The CDR3, as DNA: TGTGCCCTCTCAGGGAGAACTAATGAAAAACTGTTTTTT. Translation gives CALSGRTNEKLFF.

The chain joins TRBV10-3 to TRBJ1-1, with 7 nucleotides matching TRBD1. The CDR3 covers 13 residues. Per germline, CDR1 ENHRY and CDR2 SYGVKD. The ends lost 6 bases at V and 7 bases at J; junction bases unmatched: 8. The CDR3, as DNA: TGTGCCATCAGGGGACGGGACAGCATTGAAGCTTTCTTT. Protein sequence: CAIRGRDSIEAFF.

This clone came up a few times. The gene calls are TRBV30 and TRBJ1-2; D ambiguous. Germline CDR1 is GTSNPN and CDR2 is SVGIG (reference sequence). The CDR3 sequence is 13 residues long. V lost 0 bases to trimming and J lost 4 bases, with 9 bases between them. This CDR3 reads CAWSVLRSYGYTF. The CDR3 DNA reads TGTGCCTGGAGTGTACTTAGGAGCTATGGCTACACCTTC.